Presented here are 3 T cell receptor beta chains from one specimen sequenced in a study of T cell responses to AZD1222 COVID-19 vaccine. Generated by immunoSEQ multiplex PCR, the TCRdb table keeps only in-frame clones and is missing some. The sample lists roughly 30,000 clones, 78% seen once, with more than 4% in the top ten. The sequenced sample was peripheral blood, obtained 28 days after the second AZD1222 dose. These receptors all come from an adult who received the AZD1222 COVID-19 vaccine.

This chain uses TRBV9 with TRBJ1-2; 10 bases line up with TRBD1. The CDR3 contains 13 residues. V dropped 4 bases and J dropped 12; count of bases not matched to a gene: 9. Germline CDR1 and CDR2: SGDLS and YYNGEE. In DNA, the CDR3 is TGTGCCAGCAGCCGGGGGGACAGGGGCAGCAACACCTTC. It encodes CASSRGDRGSNTF.

The chain combines TRBV6-2 or TRBV6-3 with TRBJ1-4; D unresolved. The V gene lost 5 bases and the J gene lost 0 bases, with 16 bases spanning the gap. CDR1 MNHEY and CDR2 SVGEGT come from the germline V gene. The CDR3 sequence is 17 residues long. The CDR3 reads CASSRDPDEPTNEKLFF. For the CDR3, the DNA is TGTGCCAGCAGTAGAGATCCGGACGAGCCAACTAATGAAAAACTGTTTTTT.

V and J are TRBV11-2 and TRBJ1-1, with D hard to call. The CDR3 sequence is 14 residues long. The ends were cut back, 4 bases at V and 6 bases at J, with 15 bases in the middle. The germline CDR1 and CDR2 sequences are SGHAT and FQNNGV. This CDR3 is CASSSPAPPAEAFF. In DNA form, the CDR3 reads TGTGCCAGCAGCTCCCCCGCCCCCCCCGCTGAAGCTTTCTTT.